This T cell receptor beta chain appears in the sequencing data of a study of CD8 T cells in Susac syndrome. The table lists this clonotype with a count of one. It was with random hexamers that roughly 0.5 to 1 ug RNA was reverse transcribed. MiXCR, run by TCRdb on the immunoSEQ multiplex PCR reads, gives a single entry per CDR3 protein. Counted here are about 150,000 distinct CDR3 sequences, nearly 97% occurring once; the ten biggest clones make up approximately 0.08%. Per the germline V gene, CDR1 is SGDLS and CDR2 is YYNGEE. CDR3 length equals 13 residues. With 3 bases removed from V and 6 bases from J, the gap between germline ends came to 13 bases.

This chain joins TRBV9 and TRBJ2-7, with no clear D. Material: CD4+ T cells from PBMCs. The clonotype was recovered from a human donor with Susac syndrome. Written as DNA, the CDR3 is TGTGCCAGCAGCGGTGCCTCAATGGGCGAGCAGTACTTC. Protein product: CASSGASMGEQYF.